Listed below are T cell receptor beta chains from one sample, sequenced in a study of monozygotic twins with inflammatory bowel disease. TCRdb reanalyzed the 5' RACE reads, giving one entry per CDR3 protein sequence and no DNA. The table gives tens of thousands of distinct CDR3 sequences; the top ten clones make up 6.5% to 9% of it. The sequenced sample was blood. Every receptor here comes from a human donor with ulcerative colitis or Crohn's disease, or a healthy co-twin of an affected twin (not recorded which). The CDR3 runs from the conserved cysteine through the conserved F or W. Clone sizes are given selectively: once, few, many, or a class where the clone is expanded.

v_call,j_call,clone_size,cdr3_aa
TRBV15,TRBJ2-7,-,CATSRERRGIEQYF
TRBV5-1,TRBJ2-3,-,CASSYSSGGATDTQYF
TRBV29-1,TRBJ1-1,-,CSVGGQMNTEAFF
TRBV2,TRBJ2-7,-,CASSEFGLGSSYEQYF
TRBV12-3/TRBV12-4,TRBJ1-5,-,CASSNPSNYQPQHF
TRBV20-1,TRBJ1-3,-,CSAGFDPASGNTIYF
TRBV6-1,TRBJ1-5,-,CASRKTGRGGMSNQPQHF
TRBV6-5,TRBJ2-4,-,CASRRGAKNIQYF
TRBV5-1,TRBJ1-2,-,CASSLGFGTGGVYGYTF
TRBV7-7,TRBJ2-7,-,CASSPTSGGALNEQYF
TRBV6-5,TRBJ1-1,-,CASSSGVGKNTEAFF
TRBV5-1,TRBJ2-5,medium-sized,CASSDGTGDQETQYF
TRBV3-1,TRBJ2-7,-,CASSQDKIGAGGYEQYF
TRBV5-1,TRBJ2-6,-,CASSLIVITGANVLTF
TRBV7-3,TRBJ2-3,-,CASSWDQTDTQYF
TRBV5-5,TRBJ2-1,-,CASSLWSPTFYNEQFF
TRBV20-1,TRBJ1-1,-,CSARAHQGTVTEAFF
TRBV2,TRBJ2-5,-,CASSAPDRGKETQYF
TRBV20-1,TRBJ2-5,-,CSARDGRMTQETQYF
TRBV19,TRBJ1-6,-,CASSTRTGLLHF
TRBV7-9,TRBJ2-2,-,CASSLGGRTVNTGELFF
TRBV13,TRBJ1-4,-,CASSRPARGLEKLFF
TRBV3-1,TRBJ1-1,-,CASSQQFNTRDNTEAFF
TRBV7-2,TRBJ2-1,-,CASSLTRGYNEQFF
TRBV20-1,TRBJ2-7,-,CSALTGTSNEQYF
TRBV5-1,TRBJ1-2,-,CASSPGEGSFYGYTF
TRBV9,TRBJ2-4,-,CASSVGRENIQYF
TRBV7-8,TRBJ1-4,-,CASSLGLGPRGEKLFF
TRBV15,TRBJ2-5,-,CATSRMNRRSETQYF
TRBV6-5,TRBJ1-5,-,CASSSTAHGNQPQHF
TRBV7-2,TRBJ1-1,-,CASSLQGSNTEAFF